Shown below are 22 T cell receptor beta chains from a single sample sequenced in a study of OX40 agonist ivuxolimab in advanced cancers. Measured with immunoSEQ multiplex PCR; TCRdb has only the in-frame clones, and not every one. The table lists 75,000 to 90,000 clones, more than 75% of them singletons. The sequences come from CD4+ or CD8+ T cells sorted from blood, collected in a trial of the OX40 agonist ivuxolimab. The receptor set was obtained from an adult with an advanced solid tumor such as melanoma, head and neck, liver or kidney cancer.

CDR3 sequence: CASSEEGSASSYEQYF. DNA of the CDR3: TGTGCCAGCAGTGAAGAGGGTAGCGCTAGCTCCTACGAGCAGTACTTC. The rearrangement joins TRBV6-1 to TRBJ2-7; D is perhaps TRBD2 (5 bases). CDR1 MNHNS and CDR2 SASEGT come from the germline V gene. Trimming pared 1 base from V and 0 bases from J, leaving 13 bases between. CDR3 length: 16 residues.

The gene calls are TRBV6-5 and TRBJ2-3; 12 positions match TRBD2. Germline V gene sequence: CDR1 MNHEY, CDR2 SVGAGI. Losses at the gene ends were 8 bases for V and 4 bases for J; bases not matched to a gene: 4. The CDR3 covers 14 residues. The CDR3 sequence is CASSGLAGADTQYF. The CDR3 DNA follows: TGTGCCAGCTCGGGACTAGCGGGCGCAGATACGCAGTATTTT.

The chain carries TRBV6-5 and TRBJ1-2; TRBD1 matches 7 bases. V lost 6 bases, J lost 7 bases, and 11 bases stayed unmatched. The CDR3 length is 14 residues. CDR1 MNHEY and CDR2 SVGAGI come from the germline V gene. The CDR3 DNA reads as TGTGCCAGCAGCTCCGGACAGGTCGTACGTGGCTACACCTTC. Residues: CASSSGQVVRGYTF.

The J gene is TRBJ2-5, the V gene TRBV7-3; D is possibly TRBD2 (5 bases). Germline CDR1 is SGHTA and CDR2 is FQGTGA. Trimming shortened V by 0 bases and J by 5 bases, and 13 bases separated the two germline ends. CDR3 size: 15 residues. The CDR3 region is CASSLTALRGETQYF. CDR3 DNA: TGTGCCAGCAGCTTAACTGCCCTCCGAGGGGAGACCCAGTACTTC.

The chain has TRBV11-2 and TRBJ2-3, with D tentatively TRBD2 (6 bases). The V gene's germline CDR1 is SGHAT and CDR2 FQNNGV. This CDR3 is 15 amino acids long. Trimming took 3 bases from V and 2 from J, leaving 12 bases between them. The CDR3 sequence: CASSLEGRVTDTQYF. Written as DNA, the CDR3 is TGTGCCAGCAGCTTGGAGGGTAGAGTCACAGATACGCAGTATTTT.

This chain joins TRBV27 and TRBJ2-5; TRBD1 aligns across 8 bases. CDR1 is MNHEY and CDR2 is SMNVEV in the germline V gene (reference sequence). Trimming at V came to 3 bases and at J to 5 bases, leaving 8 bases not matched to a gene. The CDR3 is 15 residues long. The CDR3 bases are TGTGCCAGCAGTTTCTTCGGACAGGGTGGGGAGACCCAGTACTTC. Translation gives CASSFFGQGGETQYF.

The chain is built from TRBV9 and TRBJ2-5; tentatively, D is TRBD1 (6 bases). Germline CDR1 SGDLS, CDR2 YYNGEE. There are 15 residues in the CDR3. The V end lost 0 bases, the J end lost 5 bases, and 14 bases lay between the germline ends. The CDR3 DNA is TGTGCCAGCAGCGTAGCTAGAGGACAGACGGAGACCCAGTACTTC. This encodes CASSVARGQTETQYF.

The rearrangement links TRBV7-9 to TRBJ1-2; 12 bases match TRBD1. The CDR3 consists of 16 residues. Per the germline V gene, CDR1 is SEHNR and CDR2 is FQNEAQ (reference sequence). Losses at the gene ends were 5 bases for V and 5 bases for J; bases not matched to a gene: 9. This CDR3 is CASSPPRDRGPYGYTF. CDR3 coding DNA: TGTGCCAGCAGCCCCCCCCGGGACAGGGGGCCGTATGGCTACACCTTC.

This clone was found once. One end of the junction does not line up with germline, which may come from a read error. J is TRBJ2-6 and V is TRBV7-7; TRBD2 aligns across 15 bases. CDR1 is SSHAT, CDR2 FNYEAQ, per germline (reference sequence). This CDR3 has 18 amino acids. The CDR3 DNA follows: TGTGCTAGCAGCCCGGGACTAGCGGGGGGCCCTGGGGCCAACGTCCTGACTTTC. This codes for CASSPGLAGGPGANVLTF.

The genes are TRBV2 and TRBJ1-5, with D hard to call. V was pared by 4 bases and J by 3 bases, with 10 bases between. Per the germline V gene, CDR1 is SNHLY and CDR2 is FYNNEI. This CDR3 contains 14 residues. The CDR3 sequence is CASSGRDFNQPQHF. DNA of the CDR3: TGTGCCAGCAGTGGCCGGGATTTCAATCAGCCCCAGCATTTT.

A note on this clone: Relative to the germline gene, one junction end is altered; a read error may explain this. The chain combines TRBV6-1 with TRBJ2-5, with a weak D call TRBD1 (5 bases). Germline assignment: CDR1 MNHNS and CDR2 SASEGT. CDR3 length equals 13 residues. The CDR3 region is CASREGAAGTQYF. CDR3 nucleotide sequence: TGTGCCAGCAGGGAAGGGGCGGCCGGGACCCAGTACTTC.

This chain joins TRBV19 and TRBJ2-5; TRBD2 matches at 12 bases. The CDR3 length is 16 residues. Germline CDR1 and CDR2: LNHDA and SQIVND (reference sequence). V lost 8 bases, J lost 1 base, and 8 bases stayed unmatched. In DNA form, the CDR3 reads TGTGCCAGTCGCCTGACTAGCGGGGGTAGCCAAGAGACCCAGTACTTC. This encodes CASRLTSGGSQETQYF.

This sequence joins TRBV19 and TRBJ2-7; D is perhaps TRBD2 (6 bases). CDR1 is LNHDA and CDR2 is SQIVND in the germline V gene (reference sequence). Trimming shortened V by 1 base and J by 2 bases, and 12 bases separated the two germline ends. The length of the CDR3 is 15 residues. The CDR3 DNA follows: TGTGCCAGTAGTATAGGGGGACTTTCCACCTACGAGCAGTACTTC. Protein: CASSIGGLSTYEQYF. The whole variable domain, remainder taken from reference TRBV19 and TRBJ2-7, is DGGITQSPKYLFRKEGQNVTLSCEQNLNHDAMYWYRQDPGQGLRLIYYSQIVNDFQKGDIAEGYSVSREKKESFPLTVTSAQKNPTAFYLCASSIGGLSTYEQYFGPGTRLTVT.

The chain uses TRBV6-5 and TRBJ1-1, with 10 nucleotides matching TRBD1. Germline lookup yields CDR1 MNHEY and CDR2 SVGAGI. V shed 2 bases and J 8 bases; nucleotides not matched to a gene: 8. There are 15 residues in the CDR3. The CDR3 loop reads CASSYTRTGGQEAFF. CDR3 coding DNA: TGTGCCAGCAGTTACACGCGGACAGGGGGTCAAGAAGCTTTCTTT.

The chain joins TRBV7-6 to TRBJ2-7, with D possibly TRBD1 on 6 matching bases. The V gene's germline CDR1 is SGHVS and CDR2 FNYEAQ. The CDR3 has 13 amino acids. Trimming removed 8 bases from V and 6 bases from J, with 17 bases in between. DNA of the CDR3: TGTGCCAGCTCAGCAGGGGCCCTGGGCGAGCAGTACTTC. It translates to CASSAGALGEQYF.

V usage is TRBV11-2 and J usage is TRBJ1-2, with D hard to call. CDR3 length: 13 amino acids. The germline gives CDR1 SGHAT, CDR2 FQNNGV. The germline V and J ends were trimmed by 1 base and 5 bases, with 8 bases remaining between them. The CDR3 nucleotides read TGTGCCAGCAGCTTAGGCGTCCGGTATGGCTACACCTTC. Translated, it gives CASSLGVRYGYTF.

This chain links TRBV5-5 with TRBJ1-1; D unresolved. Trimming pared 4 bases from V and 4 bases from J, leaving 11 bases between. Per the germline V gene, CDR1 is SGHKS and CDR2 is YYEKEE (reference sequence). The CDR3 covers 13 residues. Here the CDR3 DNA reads TGTGCCAGCAGCCTGCCGGGGTCCACTGAAGCTTTCTTT. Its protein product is CASSLPGSTEAFF.

The CDR3 here is CASSFRTGGPTDTQYF. CDR3 nucleotides: TGTGCCAGCAGCTTTCGCACAGGGGGGCCTACAGATACGCAGTATTTT. The chain has TRBV7-9 and TRBJ2-3; TRBD1 matches 8 bases. J gave up 3 bases and V 3 bases, and 8 bases lay outside the gene matches. Germline V lookup: CDR1 SEHNR, CDR2 FQNEAQ (reference sequence). The length of the CDR3 is 16 residues.

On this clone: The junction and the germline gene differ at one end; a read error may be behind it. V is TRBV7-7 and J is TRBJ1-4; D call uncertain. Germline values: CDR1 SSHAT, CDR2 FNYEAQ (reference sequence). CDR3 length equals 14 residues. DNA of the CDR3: TGTGCTAGCAGCCAATCTGGGGAAGGGGAAAAACTGTTTTTT. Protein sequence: CASSQSGEGEKLFF.

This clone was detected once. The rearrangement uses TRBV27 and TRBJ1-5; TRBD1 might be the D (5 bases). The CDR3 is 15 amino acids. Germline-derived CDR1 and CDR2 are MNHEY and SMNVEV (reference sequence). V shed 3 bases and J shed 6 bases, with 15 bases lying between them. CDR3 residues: CASSFQGGGSQPQHF. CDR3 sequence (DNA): TGTGCCAGCAGTTTTCAGGGAGGAGGGAGTCAGCCCCAGCATTTT.

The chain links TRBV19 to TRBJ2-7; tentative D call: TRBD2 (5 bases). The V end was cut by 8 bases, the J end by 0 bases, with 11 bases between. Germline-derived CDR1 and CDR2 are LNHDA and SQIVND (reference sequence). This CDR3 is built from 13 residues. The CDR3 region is CASGKGSSYEQYF. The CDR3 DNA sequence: TGTGCCAGTGGTAAAGGGAGCTCCTACGAGCAGTACTTC.

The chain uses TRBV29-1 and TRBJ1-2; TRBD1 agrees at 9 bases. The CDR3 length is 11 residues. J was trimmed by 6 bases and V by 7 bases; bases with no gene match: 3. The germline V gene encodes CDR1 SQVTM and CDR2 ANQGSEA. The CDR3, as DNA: TGCAGCGATGGGGACAGGGATGGCTACACCTTC. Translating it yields CSDGDRDGYTF.